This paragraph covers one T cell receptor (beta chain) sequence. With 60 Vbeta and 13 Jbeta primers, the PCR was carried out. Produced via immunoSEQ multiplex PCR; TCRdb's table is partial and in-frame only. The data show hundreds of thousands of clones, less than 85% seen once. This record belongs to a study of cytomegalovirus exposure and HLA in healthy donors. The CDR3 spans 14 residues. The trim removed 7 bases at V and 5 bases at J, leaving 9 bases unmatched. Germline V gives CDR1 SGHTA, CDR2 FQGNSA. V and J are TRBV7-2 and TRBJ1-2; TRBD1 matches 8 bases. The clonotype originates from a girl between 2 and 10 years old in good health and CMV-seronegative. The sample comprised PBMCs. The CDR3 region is CASNEQGGRYGYTF. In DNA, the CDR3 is TGTGCCAGCAACGAACAGGGGGGAAGGTATGGCTACACCTTC.